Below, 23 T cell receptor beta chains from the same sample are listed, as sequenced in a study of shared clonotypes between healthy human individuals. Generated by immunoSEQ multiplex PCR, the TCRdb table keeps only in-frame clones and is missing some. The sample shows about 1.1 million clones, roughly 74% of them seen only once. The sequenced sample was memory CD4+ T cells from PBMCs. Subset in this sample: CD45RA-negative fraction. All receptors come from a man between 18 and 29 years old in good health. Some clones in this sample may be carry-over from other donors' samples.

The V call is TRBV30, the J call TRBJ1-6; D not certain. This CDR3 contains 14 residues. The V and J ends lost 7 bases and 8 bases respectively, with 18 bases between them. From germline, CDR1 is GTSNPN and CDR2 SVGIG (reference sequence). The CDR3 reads CALDVPSRHSPLHF. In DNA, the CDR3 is TGTGCCTTGGACGTTCCATCTCGACATTCACCCCTCCACTTT.

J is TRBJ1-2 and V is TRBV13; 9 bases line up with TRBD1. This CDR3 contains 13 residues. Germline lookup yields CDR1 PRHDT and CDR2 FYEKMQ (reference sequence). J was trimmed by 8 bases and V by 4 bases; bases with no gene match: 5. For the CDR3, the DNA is TGTGCCAGCAGCTCCCCGGACAGGGGCGGCTACACCTTC. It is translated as CASSSPDRGGYTF.

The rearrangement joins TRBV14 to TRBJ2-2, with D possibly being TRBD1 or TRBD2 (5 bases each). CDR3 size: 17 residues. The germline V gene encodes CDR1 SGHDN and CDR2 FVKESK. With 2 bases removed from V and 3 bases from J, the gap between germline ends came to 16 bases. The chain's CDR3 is CASSQFFSRGHTGELFF. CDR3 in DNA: TGTGCCAGCAGCCAATTTTTTTCTCGGGGCCACACCGGGGAGCTGTTTTTT.

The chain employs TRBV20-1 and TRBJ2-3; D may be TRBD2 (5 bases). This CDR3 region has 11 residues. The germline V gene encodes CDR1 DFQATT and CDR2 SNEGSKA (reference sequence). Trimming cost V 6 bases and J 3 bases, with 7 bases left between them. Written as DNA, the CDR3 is TGCAGTGCAGGGAGAACAGATACGCAGTATTTT. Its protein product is CSAGRTDTQYF.

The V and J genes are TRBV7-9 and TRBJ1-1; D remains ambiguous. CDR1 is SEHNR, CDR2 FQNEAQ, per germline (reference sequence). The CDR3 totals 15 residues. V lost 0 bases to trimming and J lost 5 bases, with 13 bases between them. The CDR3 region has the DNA TGTGCCAGCAGCTTAGCCCCTAATTATTTGACTGAAGCTTTCTTT. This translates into CASSLAPNYLTEAFF.

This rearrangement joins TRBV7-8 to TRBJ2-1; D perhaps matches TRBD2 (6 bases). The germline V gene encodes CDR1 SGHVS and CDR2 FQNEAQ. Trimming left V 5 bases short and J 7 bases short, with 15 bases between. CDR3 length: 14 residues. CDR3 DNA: TGTGCCAGCAGCCCGACCCGACTAGTGAATGAGCAGTTCTTC. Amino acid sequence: CASSPTRLVNEQFF. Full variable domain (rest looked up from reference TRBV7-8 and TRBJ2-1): GAGVSQSPRYKVAKRGQDVALRCDPISGHVSLFWYQQALGQGPEFLTYFQNEAQLDKSGLPSDRFFAERPEGSVSTLKIQRTQQEDSAVYLCASSPTRLVNEQFFGPGTRLTVL.

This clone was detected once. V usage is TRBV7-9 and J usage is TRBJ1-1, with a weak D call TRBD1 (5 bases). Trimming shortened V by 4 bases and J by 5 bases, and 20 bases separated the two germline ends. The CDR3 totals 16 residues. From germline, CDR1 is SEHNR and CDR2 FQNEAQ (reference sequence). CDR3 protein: CASSSPGLSLGTEAFF. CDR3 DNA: TGTGCCAGCAGCTCACCGGGACTCTCATTGGGGACTGAAGCTTTCTTT.

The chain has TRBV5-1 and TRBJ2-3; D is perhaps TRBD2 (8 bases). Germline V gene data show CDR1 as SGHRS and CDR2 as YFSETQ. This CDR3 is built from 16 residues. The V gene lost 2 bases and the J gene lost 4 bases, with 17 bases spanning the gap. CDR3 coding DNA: TGCGCCAGCAGCTTACTAGCGGCAGGGGGGGCAGATACGCAGTATTTT. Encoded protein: CASSLLAAGGADTQYF.

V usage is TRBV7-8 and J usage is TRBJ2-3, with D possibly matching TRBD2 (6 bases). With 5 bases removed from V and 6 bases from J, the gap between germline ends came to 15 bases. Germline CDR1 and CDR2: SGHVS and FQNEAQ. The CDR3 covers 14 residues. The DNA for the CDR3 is TGTGCCAGCAGCGCGACTAGTTTCAGGGATACGCAGTATTTT. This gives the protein CASSATSFRDTQYF.

CDR3 loop: CASSTPGTGDPEQYF. CDR3 bases: TGTGCCAGCAGTACCCCCGGGACAGGGGACCCCGAGCAGTACTTC. The rearrangement links TRBV28 to TRBJ2-7, with 10 bases identical to TRBD1. Germline CDR1 MDHEN, CDR2 SYDVKM. V lost 5 bases to trimming and J lost 6 bases; unmatched junction nucleotides: 10. This CDR3 contains 15 residues.

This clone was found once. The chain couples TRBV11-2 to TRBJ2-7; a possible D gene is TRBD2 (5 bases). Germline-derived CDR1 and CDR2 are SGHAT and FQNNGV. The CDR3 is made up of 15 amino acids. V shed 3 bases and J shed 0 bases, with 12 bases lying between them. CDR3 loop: CASSFSSGVSYEQYF. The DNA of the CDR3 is TGTGCCAGCAGCTTTAGCTCCGGGGTCTCCTACGAGCAGTACTTC.

The CDR3 coding sequence is TGTGCCAGCAGCTTGTTAGGGATATATGGCCGGGGGGCCAACGTCCTGACTTTC. Translation gives CASSLLGIYGRGANVLTF. The rearrangement uses TRBV5-5 and TRBJ2-6; D gene unclear. V lost 1 base, J lost 4 bases, and 18 bases lay in between. Germline values: CDR1 SGHKS, CDR2 YYEKEE (reference sequence). The CDR3 loop spans 18 amino acids.

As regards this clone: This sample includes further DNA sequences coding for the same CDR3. The chain's CDR3 is CASSPGTGSGNTIYF. In DNA, the CDR3 is TGTGCCAGCAGCCCCGGGACAGGCTCTGGAAACACCATATATTTT. The J gene is TRBJ1-3, the V gene TRBV7-7; 8 bases align to TRBD1. The germline V gene has CDR1 SSHAT and CDR2 FNYEAQ (reference sequence). V was clipped by 5 bases and J by 0 bases; unmatched bases: 3. The CDR3 extends over 15 amino acids.

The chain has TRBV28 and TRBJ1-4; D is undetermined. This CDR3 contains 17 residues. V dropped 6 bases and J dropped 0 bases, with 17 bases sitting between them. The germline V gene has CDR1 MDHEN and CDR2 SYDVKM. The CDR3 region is CASSTLGRAATNEKLFF. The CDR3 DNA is TGTGCCAGCAGCACCCTAGGACGGGCTGCAACTAATGAAAAACTGTTTTTT.

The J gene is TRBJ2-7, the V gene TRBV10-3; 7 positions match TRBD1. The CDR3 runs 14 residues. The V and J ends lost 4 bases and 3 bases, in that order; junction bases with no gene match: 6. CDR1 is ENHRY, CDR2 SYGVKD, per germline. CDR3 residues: CAISVGTEYYEQYF. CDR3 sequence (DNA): TGTGCCATCAGTGTGGGGACAGAATACTACGAGCAGTACTTC.

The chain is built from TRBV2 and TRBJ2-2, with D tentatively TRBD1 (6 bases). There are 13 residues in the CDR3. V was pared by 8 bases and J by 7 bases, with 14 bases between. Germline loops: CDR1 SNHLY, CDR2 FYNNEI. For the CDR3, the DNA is TGTGCCAGCGGCGGACAGAACGTCGGGGAGCTGTTTTTT. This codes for CASGGQNVGELFF.

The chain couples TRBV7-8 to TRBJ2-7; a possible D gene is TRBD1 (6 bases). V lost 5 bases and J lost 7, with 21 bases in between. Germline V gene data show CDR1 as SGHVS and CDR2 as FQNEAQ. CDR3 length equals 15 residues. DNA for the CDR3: TGTGCCAGCAGCCAATCCCCCGACAGGACTCGGGAGCAGTACTTC. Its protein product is CASSQSPDRTREQYF.

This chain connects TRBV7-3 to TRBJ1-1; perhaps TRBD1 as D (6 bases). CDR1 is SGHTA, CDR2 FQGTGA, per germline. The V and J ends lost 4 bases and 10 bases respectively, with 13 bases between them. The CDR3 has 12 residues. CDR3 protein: CASSSQGGGAFF. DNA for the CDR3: TGTGCCAGCAGCTCACAGGGAGGAGGAGCTTTCTTT.

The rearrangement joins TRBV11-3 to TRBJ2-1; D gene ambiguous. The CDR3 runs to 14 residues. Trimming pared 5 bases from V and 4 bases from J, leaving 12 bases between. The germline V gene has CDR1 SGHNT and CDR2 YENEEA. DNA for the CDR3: TGTGCCAGCAGCCCCGGGTCCTGGTACAATGAGCAGTTCTTC. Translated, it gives CASSPGSWYNEQFF. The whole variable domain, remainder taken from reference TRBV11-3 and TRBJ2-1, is EAGVVQSPRYKIIEKKQPVAFWCNPISGHNTLYWYLQNLGQGPELLIRYENEEAVDDSQLPKDRFSAERLKGVDSTLKIQPAELGDSAVYLCASSPGSWYNEQFFGPGTRLTVL.

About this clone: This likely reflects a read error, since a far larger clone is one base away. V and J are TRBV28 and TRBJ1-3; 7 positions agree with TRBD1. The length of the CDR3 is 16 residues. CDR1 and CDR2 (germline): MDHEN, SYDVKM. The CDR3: CASLSGGMSSGNAIYF. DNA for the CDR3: TGTGCCAGCCTCTCAGGGGGGATGAGCTCTGGAAACGCCATATATTTT. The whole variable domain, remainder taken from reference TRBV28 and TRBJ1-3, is DVKVTQSSRYLVKRTGEKVFLECVQDMDHENMFWYRQDPGLGLRLIYFSYDVKMKEKGDIPEGYSVSREKKERFSLILESASTNQTSMYLCASLSGGMSSGNAIYFGEGSWLTVV.

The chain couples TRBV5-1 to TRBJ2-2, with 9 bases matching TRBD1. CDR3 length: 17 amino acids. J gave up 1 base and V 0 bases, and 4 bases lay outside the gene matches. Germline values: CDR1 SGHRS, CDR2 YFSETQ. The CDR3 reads CASSLGGTGWNTGELFF. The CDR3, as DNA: TGCGCCAGCAGCTTGGGCGGGACAGGGTGGAACACCGGGGAGCTGTTTTTT.

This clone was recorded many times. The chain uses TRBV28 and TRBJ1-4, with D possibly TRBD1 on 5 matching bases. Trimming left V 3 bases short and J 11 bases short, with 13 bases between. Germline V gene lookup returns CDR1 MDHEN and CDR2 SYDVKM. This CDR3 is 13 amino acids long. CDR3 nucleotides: TGTGCCAGCAGTTTTGGGGGGATCGGGAAACTGTTTTTT. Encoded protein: CASSFGGIGKLFF. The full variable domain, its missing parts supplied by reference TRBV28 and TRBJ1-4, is DVKVTQSSRYLVKRTGEKVFLECVQDMDHENMFWYRQDPGLGLRLIYFSYDVKMKEKGDIPEGYSVSREKKERFSLILESASTNQTSMYLCASSFGGIGKLFFGSGTQLSVL.

CDR3 in amino acids: CASSEGGSGRAEETQYF. In DNA, the CDR3 is TGTGCCAGCAGTGAAGGTGGTAGCGGGAGGGCCGAGGAGACCCAGTACTTC. The chain links TRBV25-1 to TRBJ2-5; 11 positions agree with TRBD2. Per the germline V gene, CDR1 is MGHDK and CDR2 is SYGVNS. The junction had 10 bases not matched to a gene; V was cut back by 2 bases and J by 5 bases. The CDR3 is 17 amino acids.